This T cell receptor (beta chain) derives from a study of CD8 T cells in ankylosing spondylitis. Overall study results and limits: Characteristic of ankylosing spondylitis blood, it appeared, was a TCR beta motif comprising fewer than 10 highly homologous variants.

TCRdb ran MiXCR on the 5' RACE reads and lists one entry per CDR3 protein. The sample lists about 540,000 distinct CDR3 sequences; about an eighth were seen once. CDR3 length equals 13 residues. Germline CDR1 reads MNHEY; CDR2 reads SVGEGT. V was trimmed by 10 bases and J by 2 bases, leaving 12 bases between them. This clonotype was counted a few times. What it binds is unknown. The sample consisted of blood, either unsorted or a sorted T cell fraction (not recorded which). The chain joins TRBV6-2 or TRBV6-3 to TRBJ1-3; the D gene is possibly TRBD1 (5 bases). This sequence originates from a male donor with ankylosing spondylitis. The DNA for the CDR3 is TGTGCCATAAGGGGCCCGACTGGAAACACCATATATTTT. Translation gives CAIRGPTGNTIYF.